This T cell receptor beta chain comes out of a study of T-cell reconstitution after alpha-beta-depleted transplantation in children. On this clonotype itself: Its antigen is unidentified.

CDR3 length: 18 residues. V lost 3 bases, J lost 1 base, and 10 bases stayed unmatched. CDR1 and CDR2 (germline): SGHRS, YFSETQ. Unique molecular identifiers tagged the TCRbeta library. One entry per CDR3 protein results from TCRdb running MiXCR on the PCR reads. The sample contains hundreds of thousands of distinct CDR3 sequences, 10% to 15% of which appear only once. Study observations and caveats: Several hundred expanded graft clones reportedly gave rise to the alpha-beta T cells present about two months after transplant. Recipient T cells and thymic progenitors that survived were the source of the high TCRbeta diversity seen at day 60 in some patients. T-cell counts and diversity at one year post-transplant came mainly from newly produced T cells.

The rearrangement uses TRBV5-1 and TRBJ2-3; 11 positions agree with TRBD2. Sequencing used PBMCs, mostly from graft donor cells, obtained 360 days after TCRalphabeta/CD19-depleted stem cell transplant. The TCR was taken from a male patient between 5 and 17 years old who had a stem cell transplant for acute myeloid leukemia, so the T cells may come from the graft donor. The CDR3 DNA is TGCGCCAGCAGCTCGGGACTAGCGGTTAGGGGAGGCACAGATACGCAGTATTTT. This codes for CASSSGLAVRGGTDTQYF.